A single sample gave rise to the 21 T cell receptor beta chains below, sequenced in a study of T cells in Graves' hyperthyroidism and ophthalmopathy. What was amplified from RNA transcripts were TCR beta CDR3 regions. The HTBI primer set drove a first-round RT-PCR of the TCR CDR3. TCRdb fed the multiplex PCR reads into MiXCR, producing one record per CDR3 protein. This sample has around 97,000 distinct CDR3 sequences, with approximately 50% found just once. The sample consisted of blood. The source is a man aged 35 to 55 with Graves' hyperthyroidism.

About this clonotype itself: A read error may be the cause here, since a much bigger clone is one base away. The CDR3 DNA is TGTGCCAGCAGCCAATCAGAGAATGGCTATGGCTACACCTTC. Protein product: CASSQSENGYGYTF. The chain couples TRBV2 to TRBJ1-2; D not certain. Germline V gene data show CDR1 as SNHLY and CDR2 as FYNNEI. The CDR3 is 14 residues long. V was cut by 6 bases and J by 4 bases, with 15 bases left in between.

Of note for this clonotype: A read error is likely, as this CDR3 ends without the conserved phenylalanine or tryptophan. This rearrangement joins TRBV7-8 to TRBJ2-7; perhaps TRBD2 as D (5 bases). V was shortened by 6 bases and J by 3 bases, with 9 bases between the two germline ends. Germline loops: CDR1 SGHVS, CDR2 FQNEAQ. The CDR3 length is 12 residues. The CDR3 reads CASSFGSYEQYS. DNA for the CDR3: TGTGCCAGCAGTTTTGGGAGCTACGAGCAGTACTCC.

The chain uses TRBV29-1 and TRBJ1-5; tentatively, D is TRBD1 (5 bases). The CDR3 runs to 12 residues. Trimming removed 6 bases from V and 11 bases from J, with 17 bases in between. Germline assignment: CDR1 SQVTM and CDR2 ANQGSEA. CDR3 sequence: CSVQGTGETQHF. DNA for the CDR3: TGCAGCGTCCAGGGTACGGGGGAGACCCAGCATTTT.

This clonotype was counted at least ten times. The V gene is TRBV6-5, the J gene TRBJ1-6, with TRBD1 identical over 7 bases. The V gene's germline CDR1 is MNHEY and CDR2 SVGAGI. The CDR3 is made up of 12 amino acids. The V gene end was trimmed by 6 bases and the J gene end by 11 bases; junction bases not matched to a gene: 4. The CDR3 region is CASSRTGTPLHF. The CDR3 bases are TGTGCCAGCAGCCGGACAGGAACACCCCTCCACTTT.

With regard to this clonotype: A read error may be the cause here, since a much bigger clone is one base away. V usage is TRBV12-5 and J usage is TRBJ2-7; 8 positions agree with TRBD1. The CDR3 contains 15 residues. Germline assignment: CDR1 LGHNT and CDR2 FRNRAP. The ends lost 3 bases at V and 3 bases at J; junction bases unmatched: 7. The chain's CDR3 is CASGFPSTGDYEQYF. CDR3 nucleotides: TGTGCTAGTGGTTTCCCTTCGACAGGGGACTACGAGCAGTACTTC.

At least ten counts were recorded for this clonotype. The gene calls are TRBV9 and TRBJ1-6; D is possibly TRBD1 (6 bases). Germline CDR1 is SGDLS and CDR2 is YYNGEE. This CDR3 comprises 14 residues. The V and J ends lost 4 bases and 10 bases respectively, with 15 bases between them. CDR3 loop: CASSPTGLGSPLHF. Written as DNA, the CDR3 is TGTGCCAGCAGCCCGACAGGTTTAGGATCACCCCTCCACTTT.

Ten or more counts support this clonotype. The chain employs TRBV25-1 and TRBJ1-4; TRBD1 is a possible D gene (6 bases). The V gene lost 0 bases and the J gene lost 7 bases, with 18 bases spanning the gap. The CDR3 runs to 17 residues. Germline CDR1 and CDR2: MGHDK and SYGVNS. The CDR3 sequence is CASSEYRSGGAGEKLFF. The CDR3 DNA sequence: TGTGCCAGCAGTGAATATCGTTCCGGGGGCGCGGGTGAAAAACTGTTTTTT. Full variable domain (remainder filled in from reference TRBV25-1 and TRBJ1-4): EADIYQTPRYLVIGTGKKITLECSQTMGHDKMYWYQQDPGMELHLIHYSYGVNSTEKGDLSSESTVSRIRTEHFPLTLESARPSHTSQYLCASSEYRSGGAGEKLFFGSGTQLSVL.

The sample holds many counts of this clonotype. This rearrangement joins TRBV9 to TRBJ1-1, with a possible D match to TRBD1 (5 bases). Germline V gene sequence: CDR1 SGDLS, CDR2 YYNGEE. The CDR3 extends over 15 amino acids. V dropped 2 bases and J dropped 4 bases, with 15 bases sitting between them. CDR3 sequence (DNA): TGTGCCAGCAGCGTGGAGGGTCCTGGGGGCACTGAAGCTTTCTTT. It is translated as CASSVEGPGGTEAFF.

The rearrangement links TRBV25-1 to TRBJ2-7, with 10 positions matching TRBD1. The length of the CDR3 is 15 residues. The V segment lost 6 bases and the J segment 6 bases; nucleotides outside the gene matches: 11. CDR1 and CDR2 (germline): MGHDK, SYGVNS. CDR3 nucleotide sequence: TGTGCCAGCAGGGCCGGGACAGGGGTTCTTGGCGAGCAGTACTTC. Its protein product is CASRAGTGVLGEQYF.

The chain is built from TRBV2 and TRBJ2-6; 7 nucleotides align to TRBD1. V shed 4 bases, J shed 4 bases, and the junction held 13 bases outside the gene matches. The CDR3 is made up of 18 amino acids. Per the germline V gene, CDR1 is SNHLY and CDR2 is FYNNEI. CDR3 in DNA: TGTGCCAGCAGTGGGAGAACAGGGGCTTCTCTGGGGGCCAACGTCCTGACTTTC. Encoded protein: CASSGRTGASLGANVLTF.

This clonotype was seen at least ten times. V is TRBV5-6 and J is TRBJ2-7; 9 bases line up with TRBD1. The germline V gene has CDR1 SGHDT and CDR2 YYEEEE. Trimming at V came to 5 bases and at J to 4 bases, leaving 7 bases not matched to a gene. CDR3 length equals 14 residues. CDR3 sequence: CASSLTGGMYEQYF. The CDR3 coding sequence is TGTGCCAGCAGTTTGACAGGGGGTATGTACGAGCAGTACTTC.

This clonotype was found a few times. V is TRBV7-9 and J is TRBJ2-7, with D uncertain. Between the trimmed V and J ends, which lost 8 bases and 6 bases, there was a span of 14 bases. Germline CDR1 SEHNR, CDR2 FQNEAQ (reference sequence). The length of the CDR3 is 12 residues. CDR3 nucleotides: TGTGCCAGCTCACCTTCCCGGGCCGAGCAGTACTTC. It yields the protein CASSPSRAEQYF.

The chain employs TRBV10-3 and TRBJ1-2; a weak D match, TRBD1 (6 bases). Germline CDR1 and CDR2: ENHRY and SYGVKD. Trimming stripped 10 bases from V and 6 bases from J, with 18 bases between. The CDR3 has 13 residues. The CDR3 protein is CATYDRTGHGYTF. The CDR3 bases are TGTGCCACCTACGACAGGACGGGTCATGGCTACACCTTC.

This clonotype was counted ten times or more. The chain carries TRBV15 and TRBJ2-7, with D possibly called TRBD1 or TRBD2 (7 bases each). CDR3 length: 15 residues. CDR1 is LNHNV and CDR2 is YYDKDF in the germline V gene (reference sequence). Trimming cost V 1 base and J 5 bases, with 15 bases left between them. CDR3 DNA: TGTGCCACCAGCAGAGGCGGGGGACAGAGACACGAGCAGTACTTC. This encodes CATSRGGGQRHEQYF.

This clonotype showed up many times. The chain joins TRBV5-1 to TRBJ2-7, with D perhaps TRBD2 (6 bases). V was shortened by 0 bases and J by 2 bases, with 9 bases between the two germline ends. This CDR3 has 14 residues. The germline V gene has CDR1 SGHRS and CDR2 YFSETQ. CDR3 region: CASSLVRGPYEQYF. CDR3 DNA sequence: TGCGCCAGCAGCTTGGTGCGGGGCCCCTACGAGCAGTACTTC.

The genes are TRBV2 and TRBJ1-2, with D maybe TRBD1 (5 bases). The CDR3 is 12 amino acids. Trimming removed 6 bases from V and 4 bases from J, with 9 bases in between. CDR1 is SNHLY, CDR2 FYNNEI, per germline. The CDR3 sequence is CASREQGYGYTF. CDR3 DNA: TGTGCCAGCAGGGAGCAGGGCTATGGCTACACCTTC. Full variable domain (rest looked up from reference TRBV2 and TRBJ1-2): EPEVTQTPSHQVTQMGQEVILRCVPISNHLYFYWYRQILGQKVEFLVSFYNNEISEKSEIFDDQFSVERPDGSNFTLKIRSTKLEDSAMYFCASREQGYGYTFGSGTRLTVV.

Ten or more counts support this clonotype. CDR3 region: CASSEALTNEQFF. CDR3 coding DNA: TGTGCCAGCAGTGAAGCGCTTACCAATGAGCAGTTCTTC. The rearrangement joins TRBV2 to TRBJ2-1, with D unresolved. CDR1 and CDR2 from the germline V gene are SNHLY and FYNNEI. V lost 0 bases and J 6 bases, leaving 6 bases between the germline ends. The CDR3 covers 13 residues.

The chain joins TRBV7-9 to TRBJ2-3; D might be TRBD2 (9 bases). Germline CDR1 and CDR2: SEHNR and FQNEAQ (reference sequence). The CDR3 spans 16 residues. Trimming took off 5 bases at V and 4 bases at J, with 19 bases between the two ends. CDR3 residues: CASSLQGAGGPDTQYF. The CDR3, as DNA: TGTGCCAGCAGCCTCCAGGGGGCGGGAGGGCCAGATACGCAGTATTTT.

There are many counts of this clonotype. The chain uses TRBV10-3 and TRBJ1-6; D is perhaps TRBD1 (5 bases). The V and J ends lost 3 bases and 0 bases respectively, with 12 bases between them. The CDR3 runs to 17 residues. Germline V CDR1 and CDR2: ENHRY, SYGVKD. The CDR3 coding sequence is TGTGCCATCAGTGAACGGGACCCAAGCTCCTATAATTCACCCCTCCACTTT. It codes for CAISERDPSSYNSPLHF.

The count of this clonotype is one. This sequence joins TRBV2 and TRBJ2-6; D remains unclear. V was trimmed by 4 bases and J by 17 bases, leaving 3 bases between them. Germline CDR1 is SNHLY and CDR2 is FYNNEI. The CDR3 sequence is 8 residues long. CDR3 DNA sequence: TGTGCCAGCAGTGGAGTGACTTTC. Translating gives CASSGVTF.

The chain carries TRBV18 and TRBJ2-5; D uncertain. Trimming removed 6 bases from V and 0 bases from J, with 11 bases in between. This CDR3 region has 14 residues. Germline CDR1 KGHSH, CDR2 LQKENI. Here the CDR3 DNA reads TGTGCCAGCTCCTCCTATCCCAACCAAGAGACCCAGTACTTC. This gives the protein CASSSYPNQETQYF.